This T cell receptor beta chain comes out of a study of vaccination effects on CD4 cells after COVID-19. Study at large: With roughly 10 ug/ml peptides and around 9.6 IU/ml IL-2, some 2 million PBMC per well were cultured.

A 10-day culture period preceded the isolation of CD4+ T cells. Absence of prior SARS-CoV-2 infection characterized the vaccine recipients, who showed negative nucleocapsid antibodies. On days 3 and 7, fresh IL-2 medium replaced half the medium. V lost 4 bases and J lost 10, with 4 bases in between. From germline, CDR1 is SQVTM and CDR2 ANQGSEA. The CDR3 loop spans 8 amino acids. In the case of this clone: Its antigen remains unknown.

TCRdb's table, derived via immunoSEQ multiplex PCR, lists solely in-frame clones and lacks some. The sample shows tens of thousands of clones, around 63% of them seen only once. The sequence was obtained from a human donor who received a COVID-19 vaccine. The sample was CD4+ T cells from PBMCs cultured without peptide, taken before COVID-19 vaccination. The chain has TRBV29-1 and TRBJ2-5, with D uncertain. The CDR3 sequence is CSVGDQYF. In nucleotides, the CDR3 is TGCAGCGTTGGGGACCAGTACTTC. The full variable domain, in which reference TRBV29-1 and TRBJ2-5 provide the parts outside the CDR3, is SAVISQKPSRDICQRGTSLTIQCQVDSQVTMMFWYRQQPGQSLTLIATANQGSEATYESGFVIDKFPISRPNLTFSTLTVSNMSPEDSSIYLCSVGDQYFGPGTRLLVL.